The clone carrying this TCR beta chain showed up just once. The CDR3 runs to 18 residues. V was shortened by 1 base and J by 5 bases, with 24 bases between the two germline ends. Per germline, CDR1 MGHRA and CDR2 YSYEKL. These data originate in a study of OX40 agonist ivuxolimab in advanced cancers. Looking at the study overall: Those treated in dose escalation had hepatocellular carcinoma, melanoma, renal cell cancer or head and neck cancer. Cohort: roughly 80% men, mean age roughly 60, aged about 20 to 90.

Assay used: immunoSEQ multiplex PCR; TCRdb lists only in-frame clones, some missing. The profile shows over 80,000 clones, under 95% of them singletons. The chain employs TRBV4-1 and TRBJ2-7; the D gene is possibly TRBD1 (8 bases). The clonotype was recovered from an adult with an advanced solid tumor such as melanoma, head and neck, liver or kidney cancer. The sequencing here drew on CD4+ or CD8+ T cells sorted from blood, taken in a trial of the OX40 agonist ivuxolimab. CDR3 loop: CASSQGGQGRGARDEQYF. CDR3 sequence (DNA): TGCGCCAGCAGCCAAGGTGGACAGGGACGGGGGGCCCGCGACGAGCAGTACTTC.